This TCR beta chain comes out of a study of T cells in localized non-small cell lung cancer. Findings and caveats of the study: Adjacent uninvolved lung tissue had the highest T cell clonality, exceeding tumor. Greater blood T cell density accompanied longer overall survival. In adjacent lung appeared a median roughly 56 of the top 100 tumor clones.

This clone has a single count. Its antigen remains unknown. Clones were read by immunoSEQ multiplex PCR, and TCRdb kept only the in-frame ones, dropping some. This sample has around 41,000 clones, with 90% to 95% found just once. V was clipped by 4 bases and J by 2 bases, with 16 bases between them. The CDR3 is 15 amino acids. Germline CDR1 reads SGHNT; CDR2 reads YYREEE (reference sequence). V is TRBV5-4 and J is TRBJ2-7; the D is unclear. The clonotype was recovered from a woman between 40 and 69 years old with stage II lung adenocarcinoma. The sequencing used PBMCs, collected before any cancer treatment. DNA of the CDR3: TGTGCCAGCAGCGACCTGCCTAACGGGCCCTACGAGCAGTACTTC. It translates to CASSDLPNGPYEQYF.